This TCR beta chain was sequenced in a study of shared clonotypes between healthy human individuals. Looking at the study overall: Per-donor plates numbered three CD4 naive, three CD4 memory, two CD8 naive and one CD8 memory.

It was at deep level that the assay was run. Repertoires were generated with immunoSEQ multiplex PCR, while TCRdb's copy carries only in-frame clones and drops some. This sample has roughly 600,000 clones, with about 98% found just once. Germline CDR1 SQVTM, CDR2 ANQGSEA. Trimming shortened V by 3 bases and J by 7 bases, and 12 bases separated the two germline ends. CDR3 length equals 12 residues. Only CD45RO-negative cells positively selected for CCR7 counted as naive CD8 cells, so terminally differentiated effector memory CD45RA+ cells were excluded. This TCR derives from a man between 25 and 39 years old in good health. The material sequenced was naive CD8+ T cells sorted from blood. The genes are TRBV29-1 and TRBJ1-1, with D unclear. The CDR3 loop reads CSVDLGLSEAFF. DNA for the CDR3: TGCAGCGTTGACCTAGGGCTGAGTGAAGCTTTCTTT.